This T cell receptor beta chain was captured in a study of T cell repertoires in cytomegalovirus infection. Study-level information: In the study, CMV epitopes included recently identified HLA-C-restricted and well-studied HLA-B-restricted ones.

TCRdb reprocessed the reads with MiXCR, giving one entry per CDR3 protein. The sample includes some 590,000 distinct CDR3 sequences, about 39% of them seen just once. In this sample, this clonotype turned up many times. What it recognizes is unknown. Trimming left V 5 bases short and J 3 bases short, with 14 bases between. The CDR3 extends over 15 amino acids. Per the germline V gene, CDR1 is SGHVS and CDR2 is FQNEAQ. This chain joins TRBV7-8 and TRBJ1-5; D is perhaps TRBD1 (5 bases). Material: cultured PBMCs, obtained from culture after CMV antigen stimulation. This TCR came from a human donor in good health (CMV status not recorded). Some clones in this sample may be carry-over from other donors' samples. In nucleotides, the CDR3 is TGTGCCAGCAGCCGAGGCGCAGGGCTCAATCAGCCCCAGCATTTT. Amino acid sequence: CASSRGAGLNQPQHF.